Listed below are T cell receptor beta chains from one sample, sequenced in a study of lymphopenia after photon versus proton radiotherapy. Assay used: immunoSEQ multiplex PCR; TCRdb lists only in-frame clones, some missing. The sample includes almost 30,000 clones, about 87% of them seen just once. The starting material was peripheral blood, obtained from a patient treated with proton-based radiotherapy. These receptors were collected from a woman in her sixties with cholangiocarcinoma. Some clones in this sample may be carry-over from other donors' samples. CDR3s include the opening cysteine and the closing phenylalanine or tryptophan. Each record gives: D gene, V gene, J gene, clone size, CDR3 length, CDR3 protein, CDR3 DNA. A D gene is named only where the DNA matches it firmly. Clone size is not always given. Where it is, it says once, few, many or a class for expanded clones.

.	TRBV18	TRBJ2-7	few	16	CASSETGGRTSYEQYF	TGTGCCAGCTCAGAGACCGGGGGACGCACGAGCTACGAGCAGTACTTC
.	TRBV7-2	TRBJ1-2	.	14	CASSLGRWDYGYTF	TGTGCCAGCAGCCTAGGACGTTGGGACTATGGCTACACCTTC
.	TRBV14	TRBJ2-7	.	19	CASSQSTGLGETSSYEQYF	TGTGCCAGCAGCCAATCCACTGGCCTTGGGGAGACCAGCTCCTACGAGCAGTACTTC
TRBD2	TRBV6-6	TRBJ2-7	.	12	CASTASGTRQYF	TGTGCCAGCACCGCTAGCGGGACACGGCAGTACTTC
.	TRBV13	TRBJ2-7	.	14	CASSPVPLSYEQYF	TGTGCCAGCAGCCCCGTCCCGTTATCCTACGAGCAGTACTTC
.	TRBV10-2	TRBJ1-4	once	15	CASSESGGTNEKLFF	TGCGCCAGCAGTGAGTCAGGGGGAACTAATGAAAAACTGTTTTTT
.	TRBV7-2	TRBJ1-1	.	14	CASSLKQANTEAFF	TGTGCCAGCAGCTTAAAACAGGCGAACACTGAAGCTTTCTTT
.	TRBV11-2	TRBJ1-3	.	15	CASSEGSLSGNTIYF	TGTGCCAGCAGCGAGGGGTCGCTCTCTGGAAACACCATATATTTT
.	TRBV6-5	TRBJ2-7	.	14	CASSYRQGVAEQYF	TGTGCCAGCAGTTATCGGCAGGGAGTAGCCGAGCAGTACTTC
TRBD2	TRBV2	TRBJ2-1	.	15	CASSVMAGGHVEQFF	TGTGCCAGCAGTGTTATGGCGGGGGGCCATGTTGAGCAGTTCTTC
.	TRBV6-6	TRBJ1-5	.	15	CASSYSRQRHQPQHF	TGTGCCAGCAGTTACTCGCGACAGCGACATCAGCCCCAGCATTTT
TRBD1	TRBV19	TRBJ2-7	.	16	CASTPGTGSGSYEQYF	TGTGCCAGTACCCCCGGGACAGGATCGGGCTCCTACGAGCAGTACTTC
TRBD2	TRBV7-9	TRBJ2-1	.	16	CASSTLAGGQYNEQFF	TGTGCCAGCAGCACCTTAGCGGGGGGGCAATACAATGAGCAGTTCTTC
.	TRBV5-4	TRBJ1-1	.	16	CASSEDSAPLNTEAFF	TGTGCCAGCAGCGAGGACTCAGCGCCTTTGAACACTGAAGCTTTCTTT
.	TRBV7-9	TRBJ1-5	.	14	CASRDRSYGQPQHF	TGTGCCAGCAGGGACAGATCTTACGGTCAGCCCCAGCATTTT
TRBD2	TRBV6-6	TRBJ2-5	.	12	CASMLAEETQYF	TGTGCCAGCATGCTAGCGGAAGAGACCCAGTACTTC
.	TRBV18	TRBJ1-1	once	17	CASSPGAGAALNTEAFF	TGTGCCAGCTCACCAGGGGCAGGGGCCGCCCTGAACACTGAAGCTTTCTTT
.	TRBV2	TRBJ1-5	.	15	CASSDITGRNQPQHF	TGTGCCAGCAGTGATATAACAGGGAGGAATCAGCCCCAGCATTTT
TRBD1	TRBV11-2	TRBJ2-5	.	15	CASSLRGTVQETQYF	TGTGCCAGCAGCCTAAGGGGGACAGTTCAAGAGACCCAGTACTTC
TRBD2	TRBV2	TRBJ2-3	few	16	CASSDETSGLGDTQYF	TGTGCCAGCAGTGATGAGACTAGCGGGCTGGGGGATACGCAGTATTTT
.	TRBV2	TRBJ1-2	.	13	CASSDRDSYGYTF	TGTGCCAGCAGTGACAGGGATTCCTATGGCTACACCTTC
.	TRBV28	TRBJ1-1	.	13	CASRGLMNTEAFF	TGTGCCAGCAGGGGGCTGATGAACACTGAAGCTTTCTTT
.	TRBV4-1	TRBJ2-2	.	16	CASSQTGHAGAGELFF	TGCGCCAGCAGCCAGACGGGTCACGCAGGAGCCGGGGAGCTGTTTTTT
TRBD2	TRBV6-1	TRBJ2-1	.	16	CASSGGAAGGYNEQFF	TGTGCCAGCAGTGGGGGGGCAGCGGGGGGTTACAATGAGCAGTTCTTC
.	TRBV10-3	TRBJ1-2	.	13	CAISGRGDYGYTF	TGTGCCATCAGCGGGCGGGGTGATTATGGCTACACCTTC
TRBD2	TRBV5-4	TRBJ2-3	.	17	CASSFSYRGRGTDTQYF	TGTGCCAGCAGCTTTTCGTATCGCGGGAGAGGCACAGATACGCAGTATTTT
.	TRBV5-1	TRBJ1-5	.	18	CASSRSLGQKYSNQPQHF	TGCGCCAGCAGCCGATCGTTAGGACAGAAATATAGCAATCAGCCCCAGCATTTT
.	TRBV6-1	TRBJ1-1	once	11	CASIRGWGAFF	TGTGCCAGCATCCGGGGGTGGGGAGCTTTCTTT
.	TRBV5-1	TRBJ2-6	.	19	CASSLSAGAVGSGANVLTF	TGCGCCAGCAGCTTGTCGGCAGGGGCAGTTGGGTCTGGGGCCAACGTCCTGACTTTC
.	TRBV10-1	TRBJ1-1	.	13	CASSRGGNTEAFF	TGCGCCAGCAGTCGAGGCGGGAACACTGAAGCTTTCTTT
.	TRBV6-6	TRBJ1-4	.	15	CASTLRVVTNEKLFF	TGTGCCAGCACTTTACGTGTGGTAACTAATGAAAAACTGTTTTTT
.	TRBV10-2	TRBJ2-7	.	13	CASSEAYLAEQYF	TGCGCCAGCAGTGAGGCCTACCTCGCCGAGCAGTACTTC
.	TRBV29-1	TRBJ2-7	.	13	CSVEDGASYEQYF	TGCAGCGTTGAAGATGGGGCCTCCTACGAGCAGTACTTC
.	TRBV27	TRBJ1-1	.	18	CASSLFFLVGQTNTEAFF	TGTGCCAGCAGTTTATTTTTTCTGGTAGGACAGACGAACACTGAAGCTTTCTTT
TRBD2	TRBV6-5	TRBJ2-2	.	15	CASSPYSGGTGELFF	TGTGCCAGCAGTCCTTACTCCGGGGGGACCGGGGAGCTGTTTTTT
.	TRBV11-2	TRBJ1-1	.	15	CASSTLQGGRTEAFF	TGTGCCAGCAGCACTTTACAGGGCGGGCGCACTGAAGCTTTCTTT
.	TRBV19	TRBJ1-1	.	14	CASSIWGRDTEAFF	TGTGCCAGTAGTATCTGGGGTAGGGACACTGAAGCTTTCTTT
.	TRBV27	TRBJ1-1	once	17	CASSLSLRRRVGDEAFF	TGTGCCAGCAGTTTATCATTGAGGAGGAGGGTGGGGGATGAAGCTTTCTTT
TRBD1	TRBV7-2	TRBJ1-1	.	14	CASSLALDREIAFF	TGTGCCAGCAGCTTAGCGTTGGACAGGGAAATCGCTTTCTTT
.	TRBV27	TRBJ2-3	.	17	CASSPSAALAITDTQYF	TGTGCCAGCTCTCCCTCCGCAGCACTAGCAATCACAGATACGCAGTATTTT
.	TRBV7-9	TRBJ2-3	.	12	CASIGDTDTQYF	TGTGCCAGCATCGGGGACACAGATACGCAGTATTTT
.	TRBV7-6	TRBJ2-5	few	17	CASSPFPWTGTQETQYF	TGTGCCAGCAGCCCCTTCCCCTGGACTGGAACCCAAGAGACCCAGTACTTC
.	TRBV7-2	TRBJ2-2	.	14	CASSKVGVTGELFF	TGTGCCAGCAGCAAAGTAGGTGTCACCGGGGAGCTGTTTTTT
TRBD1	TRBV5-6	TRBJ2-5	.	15	CASSPTGDESETQYF	TGTGCCAGCAGCCCAACAGGGGATGAATCAGAGACCCAGTACTTC
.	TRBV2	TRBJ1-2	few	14	CASSDGREPYGYTF	TGTGCCAGCAGTGACGGGCGGGAACCCTATGGCTACACCTTC
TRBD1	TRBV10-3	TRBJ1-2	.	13	CAINGQGTDGYTF	TGTGCCATCAATGGACAGGGGACGGATGGCTACACCTTC
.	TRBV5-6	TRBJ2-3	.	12	CASSSSIDTQYF	TGTGCCAGCAGCTCCTCGATAGATACGCAGTATTTT
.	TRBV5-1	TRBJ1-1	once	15	CASSLVYGVNTEAFF	TGCGCCAGCAGCTTGGTGTACGGGGTGAACACTGAAGCTTTCTTT
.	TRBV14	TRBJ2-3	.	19	CASSQARTSEPTSTDTQYF	TGTGCCAGCAGCCAAGCCCGGACATCCGAACCCACTAGCACAGATACGCAGTATTTT